Listed here is a single TCR beta chain. This entry is derived from a study of blood T cell repertoires in COVID-19. Germline CDR1 GTSNPN, CDR2 SVGIG (reference sequence). There are 15 residues in the CDR3. Trimming stripped 1 base from V and 7 bases from J, with 16 bases between. Assay: immunoSEQ multiplex PCR; the TCRdb copy retains only in-frame clones and omits some. The sample shows under 200,000 clones, 84% of them seen only once. The clonotype comes from a woman aged 70 to 79 with COVID-19, enrolled during active disease. The sample taken for sequencing was peripheral blood. The J gene is TRBJ1-4, the V gene TRBV30; D is possibly TRBD1 (6 bases). The CDR3 sequence: CAWSEGAAGAEKLFF. In DNA form, the CDR3 reads TGTGCCTGGAGTGAAGGGGCCGCGGGGGCTGAAAAACTGTTTTTT.